Following are 23 T cell receptor beta chains from one sample sequenced in a study of monozygotic twins with inflammatory bowel disease. TCRdb reworked the 5' RACE reads into one entry per CDR3 protein, no DNA. This listing includes 150,000 to 200,000 distinct CDR3 sequences. Sequenced sample: blood. These receptors all stem from a human donor with ulcerative colitis or Crohn's disease, or a healthy co-twin of an affected twin (not recorded which).

This chain links TRBV4-3 with TRBJ1-1. CDR3 size: 14 residues. In germline, CDR1 is LGHNA, CDR2 YSLEER. The CDR3: CASSQTGGGPEAFF.

The rearrangement joins TRBV7-9 to TRBJ2-5; TCRdb indicates TRBD1, and absent DNA this call remains unverified. Per germline, CDR1 SEHNR and CDR2 FQNEAQ (reference sequence). This CDR3 has 13 amino acids. CDR3 sequence: CASSQGGPETQYF. Complete variable domain (other parts from reference TRBV7-9 and TRBJ2-5): DTGVSQNPRHKITKRGQNVTFRCDPISEHNRLYWYRQTLGQGPEFLTYFQNEAQLEKSRLLSDRFSAERPKGSFSTLEIQRTEQGDSAMYLCASSQGGPETQYFGPGTRLLVL.

This chain connects TRBV2 to TRBJ1-3. CDR3 length: 13 residues. CDR1 is SNHLY and CDR2 is FYNNEI in the germline V gene. The CDR3 loop reads CASSESAGNTIYF.

The rearrangement uses TRBV7-2 and TRBJ2-3. The CDR3 runs 14 residues. Germline V gives CDR1 SGHTA, CDR2 FQGNSA. The CDR3 region is CASSSVRGQDTQYF.

The chain uses TRBV15 and TRBJ2-2; checking the TCRdb D call of TRBD2 is not possible without DNA. The CDR3 extends over 14 amino acids. The germline CDR1 and CDR2 sequences are LNHNV and YYDKDF (reference sequence). The CDR3: CATSRGLAGRELFF.

The chain joins TRBV5-4 to TRBJ2-1. CDR1 and CDR2 (germline): SGHNT, YYREEE (reference sequence). The CDR3 runs 12 residues. CDR3 sequence: CASSLDSNEQFF.

The J gene is TRBJ1-2, the V gene TRBV5-1. Looked up from germline, CDR1 is SGHRS and CDR2 is YFSETQ. The CDR3 is 15 residues long. CDR3 residues: CASSSPTQGISGYTF.

The rearrangement links TRBV7-9 to TRBJ1-4; the TRBD1 assignment by TCRdb is unverifiable without DNA. The CDR3 sequence is 16 residues long. Germline-derived CDR1 and CDR2 are SEHNR and FQNEAQ (reference sequence). The CDR3 sequence is CASSLGQAGTNENLFF.

This CDR3 reads CASSDQTVPYNSPLHF. V gene TRBV25-1 combines with J gene TRBJ1-6; the D call from TCRdb, TRBD1, cannot be confirmed without DNA. The CDR3 loop spans 16 amino acids. Germline CDR1 reads MGHDK; CDR2 reads SYGVNS.

The chain recombines TRBV7-8 with TRBJ2-6; TCRdb selects TRBD1, and the lack of DNA leaves this call unchecked. The CDR3 is made up of 18 amino acids. Germline values: CDR1 SGHVS, CDR2 FQNEAQ. CDR3 region: CASSILPGQSSGANVLTF. The full variable domain, its missing parts supplied by reference TRBV7-8 and TRBJ2-6, is GAGVSQSPRYKVAKRGQDVALRCDPISGHVSLFWYQQALGQGPEFLTYFQNEAQLDKSGLPSDRFFAERPEGSVSTLKIQRTQQEDSAVYLCASSILPGQSSGANVLTFGAGSRLTVL.

Here the CDR3 reads CSARWQPAGDGYTF. V is TRBV20-1 and J is TRBJ1-2. The CDR3 spans 14 residues. In germline, CDR1 is DFQATT, CDR2 SNEGSKA (reference sequence).

The chain couples TRBV24-1 to TRBJ1-4. CDR3 length: 13 residues. The germline V gene encodes CDR1 KGHDR and CDR2 SFDVKD. The CDR3 sequence is CATNTATNEKLFF.

The rearrangement links TRBV19 to TRBJ2-2; TCRdb's D call, TRBD2, is unchecked because there is no DNA. The CDR3 consists of 14 residues. The germline gives CDR1 LNHDA, CDR2 SQIVND (reference sequence). The CDR3 sequence: CASSIVPRTGELFF.

This rearrangement joins TRBV6-1 to TRBJ1-6; checking the TCRdb D call of TRBD1 is not possible without DNA. The germline V gene has CDR1 MNHNS and CDR2 SASEGT. CDR3 length equals 14 residues. The CDR3 protein is CASSLGTLRSPLHF.

The V and J genes are TRBV20-1 and TRBJ2-6. Per the germline V gene, CDR1 is DFQATT and CDR2 is SNEGSKA (reference sequence). The CDR3 is 14 residues long. CDR3 sequence: CSAIAVPGANVLTF.

CDR3 in amino acids: CASSLRGPTDEQYF. The J gene is TRBJ2-7, the V gene TRBV12-3 or TRBV12-4; TCRdb returns TRBD1, unconfirmable since there is no DNA. The CDR3 has 14 residues.

V is TRBV9 and J is TRBJ2-7; TCRdb's D call of TRBD2 is untestable without DNA. The germline V gene has CDR1 SGDLS and CDR2 YYNGEE. CDR3 length: 13 residues. The CDR3 is CASSKPGLTEQYF.

The rearrangement links TRBV28 to TRBJ1-1; TCRdb reports TRBD1, a call that lacks DNA to check it against. From germline, CDR1 is MDHEN and CDR2 SYDVKM. The CDR3 runs to 14 residues. CDR3 loop: CASSLQRGYTEAFF.

The V gene is TRBV29-1, the J gene TRBJ2-7; the D call of TRBD1 rests on TCRdb alone, since no DNA is present to check it. This CDR3 comprises 13 residues. Germline CDR1 and CDR2: SQVTM and ANQGSEA. The CDR3 sequence: CSFLRDPRGEQYF.

This rearrangement joins TRBV5-1 to TRBJ2-3. This CDR3 is built from 12 residues. Germline CDR1 and CDR2: SGHRS and YFSETQ. CDR3 in amino acids: CASSLDTDTQYF.

V gene TRBV14 combines with J gene TRBJ2-1; checking the TCRdb D call of TRBD2 is not possible without DNA. This CDR3 is built from 21 residues. The germline CDR1 and CDR2 sequences are SGHDN and FVKESK. CDR3 sequence reads: CASSQERLGSGSLSSYNEQFF.

This chain links TRBV7-9 with TRBJ1-1; TCRdb indicates TRBD1, and absent DNA this call remains unverified. CDR3 length: 14 residues. CDR1 and CDR2 (germline): SEHNR, FQNEAQ (reference sequence). CDR3: CASIPGQGNTEAFF. The full variable domain, rest sourced from reference TRBV7-9 and TRBJ1-1, is DTGVSQNPRHKITKRGQNVTFRCDPISEHNRLYWYRQTLGQGPEFLTYFQNEAQLEKSRLLSDRFSAERPKGSFSTLEIQRTEQGDSAMYLCASIPGQGNTEAFFGQGTRLTVV.

The V gene is TRBV28, the J gene TRBJ2-7; TCRdb picks TRBD1, but there is no DNA to check that call. The germline gives CDR1 MDHEN, CDR2 SYDVKM. CDR3 length equals 16 residues. Here the CDR3 reads CASSTPGGAGAYEQYF.